Each of the 12 T cell receptor beta chains below was sequenced from the same sample in a study of T cells in Graves' hyperthyroidism and ophthalmopathy. It was RNA transcripts that yielded the amplified TCR beta CDR3 regions. The TCR CDR3 was amplified in a first-round RT-PCR using the HTBI primer set. MiXCR was run by TCRdb on the multiplex PCR reads, yielding one entry per CDR3 protein. The table records 600,000 to 900,000 distinct CDR3 sequences, around 17% of them present only once. Sample: blood. The receptors come from a man younger than 30 with Graves' hyperthyroidism.

V gene TRBV19 combines with J gene TRBJ2-7, with a possible D match to TRBD2 (6 bases). The length of the CDR3 is 15 residues. In germline, CDR1 is LNHDA, CDR2 SQIVND (reference sequence). Trimming removed 3 bases from V and 2 bases from J, with 14 bases in between. This chain's CDR3 is CASSIRPGVTYEQYF. CDR3 in DNA: TGTGCCAGTAGTATCCGCCCGGGAGTCACCTACGAGCAGTACTTC. The complete variable domain, with remaining parts taken from reference TRBV19 and TRBJ2-7, reads DGGITQSPKYLFRKEGQNVTLSCEQNLNHDAMYWYRQDPGQGLRLIYYSQIVNDFQKGDIAEGYSVSREKKESFPLTVTSAQKNPTAFYLCASSIRPGVTYEQYFGPGTRLTVT.

The chain joins TRBV15 to TRBJ2-1, with D possibly matching TRBD1 (5 bases). Per germline, CDR1 LNHNV and CDR2 YYDKDF (reference sequence). This CDR3 is built from 14 residues. The V gene lost 1 base and the J gene lost 3 bases, with 7 bases spanning the gap. CDR3 nucleotide sequence: TGTGCCACCAGCAGAGGGGGCTTCTACAATGAGCAGTTCTTC. As protein: CATSRGGFYNEQFF.

This clonotype has just a few counts. V is TRBV4-1 and J is TRBJ2-4; D is possibly TRBD1 (6 bases). Between the trimmed V and J ends, which lost 1 base and 1 base, there was a span of 23 bases. The length of the CDR3 is 20 residues. The germline V gene has CDR1 MGHRA and CDR2 YSYEKL. Written as DNA, the CDR3 is TGCGCCAGCAGCCAAGTCACGGGGACACCTACTCATTTCGCCAAAAACATTCAGTACTTC. It yields the protein CASSQVTGTPTHFAKNIQYF.

The chain has TRBV19 and TRBJ2-1; 12 nucleotides line up with TRBD2. Germline V gene lookup returns CDR1 LNHDA and CDR2 SQIVND (reference sequence). After removal of 7 bases from V and 4 bases from J, the junction contained 5 bases not matched to a gene. This CDR3 is 15 amino acids long. CDR3 region: CASTMGTSGYNEQFF. CDR3 DNA sequence: TGTGCCAGTACCATGGGGACTAGCGGGTACAATGAGCAGTTCTTC.

J is TRBJ2-3 and V is TRBV7-2; TRBD2 might be the D (6 bases). CDR1 and CDR2 from the germline V gene are SGHTA and FQGNSA. With 1 base removed from V and 0 bases from J, the gap between germline ends came to 11 bases. The CDR3 is made up of 16 amino acids. CDR3 protein: CASSLDPLASTDTQYF. For the CDR3, the DNA is TGTGCCAGCAGCTTAGACCCGCTAGCGAGCACAGATACGCAGTATTTT.

Note on this clonotype: A read error may produce the germline difference seen at one junction end. This chain connects TRBV4-1 to TRBJ2-7; D perhaps matches TRBD2 (6 bases). The CDR3 spans 15 residues. Looked up from germline, CDR1 is MGHRA and CDR2 is YSYEKL. CDR3 DNA sequence: TGCGCCAGCAACCAAGAGGCTAGCGAATTGTACGAGCAGTACTTC. Amino acids: CASNQEASELYEQYF.

About this clonotype: A junction boundary mismatches the germline segment, possibly from a read error. The genes are TRBV5-1 and TRBJ2-1; TRBD2 aligns across 9 bases. This CDR3 contains 17 residues. From germline, CDR1 is SGHRS and CDR2 YFSETQ. The CDR3 DNA sequence: TGCGTCAGCAGCCCGCGGGGGCTAGCGGGACCCGAAGGTGAGCAGTTCTTC. Amino acid sequence: CVSSPRGLAGPEGEQFF.

This chain connects TRBV28 to TRBJ2-3; D is uncertain. Germline lookup yields CDR1 MDHEN and CDR2 SYDVKM. V was pared by 8 bases and J by 0 bases, with 15 bases between. This CDR3 is built from 15 residues. CDR3 DNA sequence: TGTGCCAGCTTCTACCAAAGTGCTAGCACAGATACGCAGTATTTT. It encodes CASFYQSASTDTQYF. The complete variable domain, with remaining parts taken from reference TRBV28 and TRBJ2-3, reads DVKVTQSSRYLVKRTGEKVFLECVQDMDHENMFWYRQDPGLGLRLIYFSYDVKMKEKGDIPEGYSVSREKKERFSLILESASTNQTSMYLCASFYQSASTDTQYFGPGTRLTVL.

The chain links TRBV7-6 to TRBJ2-2; D remains ambiguous. Deletions cut 3 bases from V and 6 bases from J, with 11 bases between. The CDR3 has 14 amino acids. The germline gives CDR1 SGHVS, CDR2 FNYEAQ. The CDR3 DNA follows: TGTGCCAGCAGCTTCCAGGCGGTCCCCGGGGAGCTGTTTTTT. As protein: CASSFQAVPGELFF.

This clonotype was observed at least ten times. The chain joins TRBV28 to TRBJ2-7; no reliable D call. Germline V gene sequence: CDR1 MDHEN, CDR2 SYDVKM. Between the trimmed V and J ends, which lost 2 bases and 2 bases, there was a span of 4 bases. This CDR3 comprises 12 residues. Written as DNA, the CDR3 is TGTGCCAGCAGTTTAGCTACCTACGAGCAGTACTTC. This gives the protein CASSLATYEQYF.

The chain recombines TRBV7-8 with TRBJ2-1, with D tentatively TRBD2 (5 bases). The CDR3 extends over 15 amino acids. CDR1 and CDR2 (germline): SGHVS, FQNEAQ. V was pared by 5 bases and J by 5 bases, with 16 bases between. The CDR3 sequence: CASSNPPGINNEQFF. The CDR3 region has the DNA TGTGCCAGCAGCAACCCCCCCGGGATAAACAATGAGCAGTTCTTC.

This clonotype was seen at least ten times. The chain is built from TRBV28 and TRBJ1-5; no firm D call. The V end lost 3 bases, the J end lost 7 bases, and 10 bases lay between the germline ends. The CDR3 spans 13 residues. Germline CDR1 and CDR2: MDHEN and SYDVKM. The CDR3 region is CASSFRERQPQHF. The CDR3 DNA reads as TGTGCCAGCAGTTTCCGGGAAAGGCAGCCCCAGCATTTT.